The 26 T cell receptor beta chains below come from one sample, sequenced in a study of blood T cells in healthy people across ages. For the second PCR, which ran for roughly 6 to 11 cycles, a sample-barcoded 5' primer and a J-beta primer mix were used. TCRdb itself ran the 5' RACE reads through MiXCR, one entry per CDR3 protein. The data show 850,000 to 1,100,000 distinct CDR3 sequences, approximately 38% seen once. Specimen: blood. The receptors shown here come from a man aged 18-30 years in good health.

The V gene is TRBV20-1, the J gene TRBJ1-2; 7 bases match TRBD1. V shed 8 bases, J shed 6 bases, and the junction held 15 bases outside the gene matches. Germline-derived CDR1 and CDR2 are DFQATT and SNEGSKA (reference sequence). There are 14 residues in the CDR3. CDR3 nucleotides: TGCAGTACTATCGTGACGACAGGGCCGGATGGCTACACCTTC. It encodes CSTIVTTGPDGYTF.

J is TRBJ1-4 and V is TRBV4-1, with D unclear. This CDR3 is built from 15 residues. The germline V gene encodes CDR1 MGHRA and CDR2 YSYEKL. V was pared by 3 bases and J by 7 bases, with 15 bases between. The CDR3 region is CASSQKAGEGEKLFF. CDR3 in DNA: TGCGCCAGCAGCCAGAAGGCGGGTGAAGGTGAAAAACTGTTTTTT.

The CDR3 here is CASSSTRRPGTEAFF. The CDR3, as DNA: TGTGCCAGCAGCTCAACCCGACGGCCGGGGACTGAAGCTTTCTTT. The chain couples TRBV7-9 to TRBJ1-1; the D is unclear. Trimming left V 4 bases short and J 5 bases short, with 17 bases between. Looked up from germline, CDR1 is SEHNR and CDR2 is FQNEAQ (reference sequence). This CDR3 comprises 15 residues.

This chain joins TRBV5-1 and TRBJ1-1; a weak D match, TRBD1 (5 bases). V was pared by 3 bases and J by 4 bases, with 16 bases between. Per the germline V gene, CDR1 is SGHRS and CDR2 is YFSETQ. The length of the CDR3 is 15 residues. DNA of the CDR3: TGCGCCAGCAGCTCTTACAGGCCTGGGGGCACTGAAGCTTTCTTT. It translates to CASSSYRPGGTEAFF.

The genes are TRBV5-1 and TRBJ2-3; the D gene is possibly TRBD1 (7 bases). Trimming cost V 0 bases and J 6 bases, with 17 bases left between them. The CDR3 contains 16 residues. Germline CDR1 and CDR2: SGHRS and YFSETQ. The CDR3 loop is CASSLAGGGQSDTQYF. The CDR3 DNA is TGCGCCAGCAGCTTGGCTGGAGGGGGCCAGTCCGATACGCAGTATTTT.

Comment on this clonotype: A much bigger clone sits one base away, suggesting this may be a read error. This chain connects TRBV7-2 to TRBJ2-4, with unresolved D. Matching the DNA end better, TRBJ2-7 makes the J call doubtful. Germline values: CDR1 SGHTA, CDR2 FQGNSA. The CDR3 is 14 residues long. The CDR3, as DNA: TGTGCCAGCAGCTTACGGCAGAGCCCCTACGAGCAGTACTTC. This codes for CASSLRQSPYEQYF.

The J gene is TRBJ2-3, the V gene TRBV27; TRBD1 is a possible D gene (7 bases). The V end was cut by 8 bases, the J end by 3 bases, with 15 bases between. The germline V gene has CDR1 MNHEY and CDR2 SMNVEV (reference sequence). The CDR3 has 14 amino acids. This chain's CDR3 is CASQQGRRTDTQYF. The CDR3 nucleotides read TGTGCCAGCCAACAGGGGAGGCGTACAGATACGCAGTATTTT.

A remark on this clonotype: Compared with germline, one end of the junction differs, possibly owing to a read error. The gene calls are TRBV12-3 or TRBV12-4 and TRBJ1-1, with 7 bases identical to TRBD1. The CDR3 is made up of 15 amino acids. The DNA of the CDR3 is TGTGCCAGCATTAGGCCGGGACAGATGAATACTGAAGCTTTCTTT. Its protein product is CASIRPGQMNTEAFF.

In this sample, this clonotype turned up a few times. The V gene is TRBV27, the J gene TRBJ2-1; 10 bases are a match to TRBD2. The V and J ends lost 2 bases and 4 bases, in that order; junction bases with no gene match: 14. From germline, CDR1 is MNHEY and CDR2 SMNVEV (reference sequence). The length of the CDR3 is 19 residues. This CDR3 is CASSLTASLAGAPYNEQFF. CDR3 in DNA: TGTGCCAGCAGTTTAACAGCCTCGCTAGCGGGGGCTCCATACAATGAGCAGTTCTTC.

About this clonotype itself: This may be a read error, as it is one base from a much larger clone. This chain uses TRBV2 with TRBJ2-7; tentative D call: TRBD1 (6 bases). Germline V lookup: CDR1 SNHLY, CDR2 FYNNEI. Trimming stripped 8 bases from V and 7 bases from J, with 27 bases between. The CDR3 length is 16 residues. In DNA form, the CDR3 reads TGTGCCAGCGAGTCTTACGGGACACCCGAACTCAATGAGCAGTACTTC. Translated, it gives CASESYGTPELNEQYF.

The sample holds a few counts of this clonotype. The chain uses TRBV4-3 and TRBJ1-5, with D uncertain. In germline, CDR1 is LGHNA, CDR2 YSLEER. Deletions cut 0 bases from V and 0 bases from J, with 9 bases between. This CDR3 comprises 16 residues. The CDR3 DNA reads TGCGCCAGCAGCCAAGAAAGGGAAGGTAGCAATCAGCCCCAGCATTTT. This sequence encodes CASSQEREGSNQPQHF.

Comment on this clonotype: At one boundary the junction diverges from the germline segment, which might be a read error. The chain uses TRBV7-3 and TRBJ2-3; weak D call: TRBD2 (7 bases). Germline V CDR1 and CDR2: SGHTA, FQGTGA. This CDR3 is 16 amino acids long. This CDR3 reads CASSLNLAGATDTQYF. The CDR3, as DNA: TGTGCCAGCAGTTTAAATCTTGCGGGGGCCACAGATACACAGTATTTT. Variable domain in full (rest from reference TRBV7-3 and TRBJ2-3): GAGVSQTPSNKVTEKGKYVELRCDPISGHTALYWYRQSLGQGPEFLIYFQGTGAADDSGLPNDRFFAVRPEGSVSTLKIQRTERGDSAVYLCASSLNLAGATDTQYFGPGTRLTVL.

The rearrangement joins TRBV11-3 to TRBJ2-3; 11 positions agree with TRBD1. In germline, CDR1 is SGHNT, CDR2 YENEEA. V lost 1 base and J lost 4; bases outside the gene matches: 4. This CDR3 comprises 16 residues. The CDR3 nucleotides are TGTGCCAGCAGCTTAGGTGGACAGGGGGCGGCAGATACGCAGTATTTT. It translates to CASSLGGQGAADTQYF.

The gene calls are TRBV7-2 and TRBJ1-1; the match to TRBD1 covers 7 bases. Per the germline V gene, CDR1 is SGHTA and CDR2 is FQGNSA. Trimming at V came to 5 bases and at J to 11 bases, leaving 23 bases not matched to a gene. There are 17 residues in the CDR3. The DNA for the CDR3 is TGTGCCAGCAGCCTCACTCCGGGACAGAAGTACCAAAGGGCGGCTTTCTTT. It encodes CASSLTPGQKYQRAAFF.

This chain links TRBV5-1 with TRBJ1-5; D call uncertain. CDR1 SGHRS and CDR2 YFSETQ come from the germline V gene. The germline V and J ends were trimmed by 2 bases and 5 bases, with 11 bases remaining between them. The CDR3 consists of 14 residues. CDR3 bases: TGCGCCAGCAGCTTTAAGAGCGGCGATCAGCCCCAGCATTTT. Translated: CASSFKSGDQPQHF.

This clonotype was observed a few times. The CDR3 loop reads CASSLMSAEQFF. The DNA for the CDR3 is TGTGCCAGCAGCTTAATGTCCGCTGAGCAGTTCTTC. The chain carries TRBV7-2 and TRBJ2-1; D not certain. The CDR3 sequence is 12 residues long. CDR1 and CDR2 (germline): SGHTA, FQGNSA. Trimming took 2 bases from V and 9 from J, leaving 8 bases between them. Based on the CDR3 plus reference TRBV7-2 and TRBJ2-1, the full variable domain is GAGVSQSPSNKVTEKGKDVELRCDPISGHTALYWYRQSLGQGLEFLIYFQGNSAPDKSGLPSDRFSAERTGGSVSTLTIQRTQQEDSAVYLCASSLMSAEQFFGPGTRLTVL.

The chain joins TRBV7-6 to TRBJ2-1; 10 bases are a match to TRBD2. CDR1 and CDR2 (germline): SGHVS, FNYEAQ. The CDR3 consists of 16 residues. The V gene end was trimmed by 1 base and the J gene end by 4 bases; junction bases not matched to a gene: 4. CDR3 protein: CASSLETSGDYNEQFF. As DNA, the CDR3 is TGTGCCAGCAGCTTAGAAACTAGCGGGGATTACAATGAGCAGTTCTTC.

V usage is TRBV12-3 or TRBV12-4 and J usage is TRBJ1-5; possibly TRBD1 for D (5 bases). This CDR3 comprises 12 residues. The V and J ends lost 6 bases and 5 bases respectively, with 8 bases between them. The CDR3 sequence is CASSRGYQPQHF. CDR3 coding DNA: TGTGCCAGCAGCCGGGGGTATCAGCCCCAGCATTTT.

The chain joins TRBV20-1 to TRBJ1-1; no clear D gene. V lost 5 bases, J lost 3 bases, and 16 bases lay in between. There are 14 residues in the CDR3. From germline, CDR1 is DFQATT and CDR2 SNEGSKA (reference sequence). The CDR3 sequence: CSAPEPGGDTEAFF. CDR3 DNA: TGCAGTGCTCCAGAACCGGGTGGAGACACTGAAGCTTTCTTT.

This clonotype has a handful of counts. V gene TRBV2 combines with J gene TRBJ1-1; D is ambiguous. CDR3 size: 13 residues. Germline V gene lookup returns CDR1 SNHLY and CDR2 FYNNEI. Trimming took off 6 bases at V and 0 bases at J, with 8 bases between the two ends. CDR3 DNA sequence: TGTGCCAGCAGCGGAAAAGTGAACACTGAAGCTTTCTTT. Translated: CASSGKVNTEAFF.

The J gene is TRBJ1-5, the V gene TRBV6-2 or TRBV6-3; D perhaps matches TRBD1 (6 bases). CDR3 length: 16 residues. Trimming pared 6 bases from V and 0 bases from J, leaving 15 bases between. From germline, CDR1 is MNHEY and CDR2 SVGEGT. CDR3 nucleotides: TGTGCCAGCAGCCCAAGCAGGGGACATAGCAATCAGCCCCAGCATTTT. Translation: CASSPSRGHSNQPQHF.

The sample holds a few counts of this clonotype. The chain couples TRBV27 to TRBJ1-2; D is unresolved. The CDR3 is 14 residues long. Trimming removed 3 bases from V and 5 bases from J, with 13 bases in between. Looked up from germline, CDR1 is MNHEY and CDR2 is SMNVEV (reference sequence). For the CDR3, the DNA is TGTGCCAGCAGTTTTTCCGTAGACGGATATGGCTACACCTTC. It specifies CASSFSVDGYGYTF.

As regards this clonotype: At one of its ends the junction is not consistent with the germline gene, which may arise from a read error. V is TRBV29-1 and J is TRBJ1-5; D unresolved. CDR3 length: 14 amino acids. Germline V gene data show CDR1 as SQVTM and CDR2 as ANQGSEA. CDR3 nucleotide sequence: TGCAGCGTTGGAGAGGGAGGAGGCAATCAGCCCCTGCATTTT. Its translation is CSVGEGGGNQPLHF.

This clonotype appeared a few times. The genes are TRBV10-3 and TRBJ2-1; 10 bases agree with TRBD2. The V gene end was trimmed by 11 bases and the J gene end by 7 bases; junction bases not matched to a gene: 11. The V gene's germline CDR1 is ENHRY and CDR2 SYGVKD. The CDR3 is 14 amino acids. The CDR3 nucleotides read TGTGCCCTACAAGCGGGGGGGCCGGGAAATGAGCAGTTCTTC. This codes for CALQAGGPGNEQFF.

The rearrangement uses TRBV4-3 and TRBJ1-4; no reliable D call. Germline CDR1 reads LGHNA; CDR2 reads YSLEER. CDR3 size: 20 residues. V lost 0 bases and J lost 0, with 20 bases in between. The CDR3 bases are TGCGCCAGCAGCCAAGATATCCTGGCGGACGGTCTGCCAACTAATGAAAAACTGTTTTTT. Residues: CASSQDILADGLPTNEKLFF.

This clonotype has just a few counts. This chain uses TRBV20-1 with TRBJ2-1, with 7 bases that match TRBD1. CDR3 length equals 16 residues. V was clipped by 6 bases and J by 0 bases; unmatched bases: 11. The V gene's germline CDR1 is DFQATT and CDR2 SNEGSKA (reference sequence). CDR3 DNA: TGCAGTGCCACAACCGAGGACAGGAGCTCCTACAATGAGCAGTTCTTC. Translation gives CSATTEDRSSYNEQFF.